One and the same sample provided the 12 T cell receptor beta chains below, sequenced in a study of blood T cells in healthy people across ages. Together with a sample-barcoded 5' primer, a J-beta primer mix was included in a second PCR lasting roughly 6 to 12 cycles. One entry per CDR3 protein, called by TCRdb with MiXCR from the 5' RACE reads. The data hold hundreds of thousands of distinct CDR3 sequences, with 40% to 45% observed a single time. The sequencing sample was made of blood. The receptor source for this set is a man older than 75 in good health.

Only a few counts were recorded for this clonotype. The rearrangement links TRBV25-1 to TRBJ1-4; D is undetermined. Trimming shortened V by 2 bases and J by 3 bases, and 4 bases separated the two germline ends. The CDR3 covers 13 residues. Germline CDR1 is MGHDK and CDR2 is SYGVNS. The CDR3 loop is CASSEGANEKLFF. Here the CDR3 DNA reads TGTGCCAGCAGTGAAGGGGCTAATGAAAAACTGTTTTTT.

CDR3 bases: TGTGCCAGCAGTTTGGGGCTTGGGGGGCGCGTATACGAGCAGTACTTC. Residues: CASSLGLGGRVYEQYF. The rearrangement joins TRBV12-3 or TRBV12-4 to TRBJ2-5, with D possibly called TRBD1 or TRBD2 (6 bases each). The tail of the sequence fits TRBJ2-7 better, so the J call may be wrong. This CDR3 is 16 amino acids long.

This rearrangement joins TRBV7-2 to TRBJ1-6, with D perhaps TRBD1 (6 bases). This CDR3 spans 15 amino acids. Germline assignment: CDR1 SGHTA and CDR2 FQGNSA. V lost 4 bases to trimming and J lost 9 bases, with 16 bases between them. The CDR3: CASSSGTQGSSPLHF. The CDR3 region has the DNA TGTGCCAGCAGCTCCGGGACTCAGGGGAGTTCACCCCTCCACTTT.

The chain couples TRBV10-3 to TRBJ2-5; no reliable D call. The J call is in doubt because the DNA end fits TRBJ2-7 better. The CDR3 consists of 11 residues. CDR1 and CDR2 from the germline V gene are ENHRY and SYGVKD. The CDR3 region has the DNA TGTGCCATCAGTGAATGGGACGAGCAGTACTTC. This gives the protein CAISEWDEQYF.

The chain recombines TRBV20-1 with TRBJ2-7; either TRBD1 or TRBD2 may fit D (5 bases each). The DNA end lines up better with TRBJ2-5; the J call may be wrong. There are 14 residues in the CDR3. From germline, CDR1 is DFQATT and CDR2 SNEGSKA (reference sequence). CDR3 nucleotide sequence: TGCAGTGCTCACGGACGAGCGGCTAGGGGGACCCAGTACTTC. It specifies CSAHGRAARGTQYF.

This clonotype appeared once. A much more abundant neighbour one base away suggests this may be a read error. This rearrangement joins TRBV6-2 or TRBV6-3 to TRBJ1-5; D remains unclear. Germline V CDR1 and CDR2: MNHEY, SVGEGT. The CDR3 contains 13 residues. Between the trimmed V and J ends, which lost 0 bases and 9 bases, there was a span of 9 bases. CDR3 DNA: TGTGCCAGCAGTTACTCGAGAGATCGGCCCCAGCATTTT. Translating it yields CASSYSRDRPQHF.

This clonotype was seen a handful of times. V is TRBV10-3 and J is TRBJ2-7; D may be TRBD2 (6 bases). Germline CDR1 and CDR2: ENHRY and SYGVKD. Trimming removed 8 bases at V and 1 base at J, with 12 bases between. The CDR3 covers 13 residues. The CDR3 DNA sequence: TGTGCCATCGGGCGGGAATATTCCTACGAGCAGTACTTC. Translated: CAIGREYSYEQYF.

To note about this clonotype: This may stem from a read error, because a much larger clone lies one nucleotide away. The gene calls are TRBV12-3 or TRBV12-4 and TRBJ2-7; tentative D call: TRBD2 (5 bases). V lost 7 bases and J 7 bases, leaving 20 bases between the germline ends. The CDR3 extends over 14 amino acids. DNA of the CDR3: TGTGCCAGCACTATAGCCGGCCCTCGGGATGAGCAGTACTTC. Protein product: CASTIAGPRDEQYF.

This clonotype has just a few counts. The rearrangement joins TRBV7-9 to TRBJ2-3; perhaps TRBD1 as D (5 bases). The CDR3 contains 16 residues. The germline V gene encodes CDR1 SEHNR and CDR2 FQNEAQ (reference sequence). Trimming pared 4 bases from V and 5 bases from J, leaving 19 bases between. In nucleotides, the CDR3 is TGTGCCAGCAGCTCACAGGTATTGGGGCCGGGAGATACGCAGTATTTT. Its translation is CASSSQVLGPGDTQYF.

There are many counts of this clonotype. The chain combines TRBV6-5 with TRBJ2-3; D is unresolved. Germline loops: CDR1 MNHEY, CDR2 SVGAGI. Trimming took 6 bases from V and 4 from J, leaving 17 bases between them. The CDR3 is 15 amino acids. CDR3: CASSLGSTGSDTQYF. The CDR3 nucleotides read TGTGCCAGCAGCCTCGGGTCCACCGGGTCAGATACGCAGTATTTT.

This chain links TRBV20-1 with TRBJ2-5; 7 nucleotides agree with TRBD1. Germline trimming cut 2 bases from V and 2 bases from J; bases unmatched to any gene: 14. The CDR3 loop spans 17 amino acids. CDR1 and CDR2 (germline): DFQATT, SNEGSKA (reference sequence). The CDR3, as DNA: TGCAGTGCTAGACCCATCCCGGACAGGCATCTTCAAGAGACCCAGTACTTC. This gives the protein CSARPIPDRHLQETQYF.

The V gene is TRBV7-2, the J gene TRBJ2-1; D remains ambiguous. The end of the DNA aligns better with TRBJ2-7, so the J call may be wrong. CDR1 is SGHTA and CDR2 is FQGNSA in the germline V gene. This CDR3 is 11 amino acids long. This chain's CDR3 is CASRYYNEQYF. The DNA for the CDR3 is TGTGCCAGCAGGTATTACAATGAGCAGTACTTC.